This T cell receptor (beta chain) was observed in a study of control samples from healthy donors and cancer patients. Sequencing used immunoSEQ multiplex PCR; TCRdb keeps in-frame clones, though not all of them. The table includes 95,000 to 100,000 clones, about 89% detected once. The germline V gene has CDR1 KGHSH and CDR2 LQKENI. The J segment lost 5 bases and the V segment lost 5 bases, leaving 20 bases of the junction unmatched. CDR3 size: 20 residues. The source material was blood. The V call is TRBV18, the J call TRBJ1-6, with 8 bases lining up with TRBD1. The sequence was obtained from a man younger than 45 in good health. CDR3 residues: CASSLAGTGRPVTDNSPLHF. CDR3 DNA sequence: TGTGCCAGCTCATTAGCCGGGACAGGCCGCCCTGTCACAGATAATTCACCCCTCCACTTT.